The clone carrying this T cell receptor (beta chain) was seen repeatedly, ten times or more. Its target is unknown. Thyroid surgery was preceded by no treatment in any patient. The data originate from a study of metastatic and nonmetastatic thyroid tumors. The wider study: Malignant thyroid and benign thyroid patients provided blood and tumor or nodule tissue whose repertoires were compared.

Study processing details: Built for papillary thyroid cancer, a distant-metastasis classifier drew on CDR3 differences across clinicopathological groups. TCRdb re-clonotyped the PCR reads via MiXCR. In this record, the V and J calls reflect TCRdb's handling and not the investigators' own analysis. The sample holds under 25,000 clones, approximately 13% seen once. Study-level findings and limits: Reportedly, malignant thyroid tumors had significantly higher TCR beta diversity than benign nodules, in blood and tumor.

The germline gives CDR1 SGHRS, CDR2 YFSETQ. The CDR3 totals 14 residues. V lost 5 bases, J lost 4 bases, and 13 bases lay in between. The sample was blood. The TCR was taken from a female donor with papillary thyroid cancer or a benign thyroid nodule (not recorded which). Some clones in this sample may be carry-over from other donors' samples. V and J are TRBV5-1 and TRBJ1-3, with a tentative D call TRBD1 (5 bases). The CDR3 spells CASRTDSYGNTIYF. As DNA, the CDR3 is TGCGCCAGCAGGACAGACTCGTACGGAAACACCATATATTTT.